These T cell receptor beta chains were read from a single sample in a study of PD-1 blockade in classical Hodgkin lymphoma. Profiled with immunoSEQ multiplex PCR; TCRdb holds only in-frame clones, not every one. Here the sample spans roughly 4,200 clones, 78% being singletons. The input for sequencing was CD4+ T cells from blood, taken at baseline. These receptors were taken from a human donor with classical Hodgkin lymphoma. CDR3s leave out the opening cysteine and the closing phenylalanine or tryptophan. Each record gives: V gene, J gene, CDR3 protein.

TRBV7-2	TRBJ2-1	ASSQRTGSKQF
TRBV5-1	TRBJ1-2	ASSRTGDSYGYT
TRBV7-9	TRBJ2-2	ASQGQGNTGELF
TRBV19	TRBJ2-7	ASSRDAGSGYEQY
TRBV15	TRBJ1-5	ATSSDGQAGQPQH
TRBV5-6	TRBJ1-2	ASSPGATVDYGYT
TRBV4-1	TRBJ1-5	ASSRTLSNQPQH
TRBV6-5	TRBJ1-2	ASQQGDYGYT
TRBV5-1	TRBJ2-1	ASSQLLAGAYNEQF
TRBV7-6	TRBJ1-2	ASRRWPGQGGGGYT
TRBV2	TRBJ1-2	ASSWDSSGGGYT
TRBV7-8	TRBJ2-7	ASSLPPGHHPYEQY
TRBV28	TRBJ2-2	ASSSQGMGGELF
TRBV5-8	TRBJ1-1	ASSGESAFWTLLNTEAF
TRBV6-5	TRBJ2-5	ASSYSWGETQY
TRBV5-4	TRBJ1-2	ASSPYMEEGYT
TRBV2	TRBJ2-2	ASSVRGARGELF
TRBV4-2	TRBJ2-3	ASSQGRGTDTQY
TRBV7-2	TRBJ2-5	ASSLYSGGKTQY
TRBV14	TRBJ2-5	ASSQWRGNQETQY
TRBV6-6	TRBJ1-1	ASTRQGASTEAF
TRBV7-3	TRBJ2-2	ASSSGQTNTGELF
TRBV27	TRBJ2-1	ASSLTSGGAFGEQF
TRBV27	TRBJ1-5	ASSWGQGDQPQH
TRBV6-6	TRBJ2-3	ASSKGTSGVADTQY
TRBV5-4	TRBJ1-1	ASSLGSTEAF
TRBV28	TRBJ1-5	ASRPPLAQSRAQH
TRBV7-2	TRBJ1-6	ASSLGSNSPLH
TRBV11-2	TRBJ1-1	ASSPGAGGYMNTEAF
TRBV12-5	TRBJ2-1	ASGLPGGTASDFNNEQF
TRBV5-1	TRBJ2-1	ASSLVSGVNEQF
TRBV29-1	TRBJ1-1	SVEEGAAF
TRBV5-1	TRBJ2-2	ASSLYGQGTGELF
TRBV19	TRBJ2-1	ASSGRDEQF
TRBV5-1	TRBJ2-1	ASKGSSGSSYNEQF
TRBV4-2	TRBJ1-2	ASSQDKTREDGYT
TRBV9	TRBJ2-7	ASSSHVDTPYEQY